This T cell receptor (beta chain) was identified in a study of blood T cells in healthy people across ages. For the second PCR, which ran for about 7 to 11 cycles, a sample-barcoded 5' primer and a J-beta primer mix were used. Each cDNA molecule received a tag from a template-switch adaptor that had 12 random nucleotides. TCRdb used MiXCR to reprocess the 5' RACE reads, holding one entry per CDR3 protein. Seen here are approximately 900,000 distinct CDR3 sequences, around 48% observed once, and the top ten hold roughly an eighth. V lost 0 bases and J 4 bases, leaving 13 bases between the germline ends. The CDR3 is 16 amino acids. Germline V gene data show CDR1 as LNHDA and CDR2 as SQIVND (reference sequence).

The sample comprised blood. The genes are TRBV19 and TRBJ2-1; weak D call: TRBD1 (6 bases). This receptor was identified in a man aged 25-45 years in good health. The CDR3 DNA sequence: TGTGCCAGTAGTATAGATGCAGTGGGACATTACAATGAGCAGTTCTTC. Translated, it gives CASSIDAVGHYNEQFF.